A single sample gave rise to the 4 T cell receptor beta chains below, sequenced in a study of STAT5B mutations in CD4+ large granular lymphocyte leukemia. Repertoires were generated with immunoSEQ multiplex PCR, while TCRdb's copy carries only in-frame clones and drops some. This table has 20,000 to 25,000 clones, about 80% appearing once. Sequencing used CD4+ T cells from blood buffy coats. These receptor sequences come from a human donor in good health.

The chain combines TRBV7-2 with TRBJ2-5; tentative D call: TRBD2 (6 bases). With 1 base removed from V and 4 bases from J, the gap between germline ends came to 16 bases. The CDR3 is made up of 16 amino acids. CDR1 is SGHTA and CDR2 is FQGNSA in the germline V gene. In DNA form, the CDR3 reads TGTGCCAGCAGCTTAGGTGGGGGGATAAGGGGAGAGACCCAGTACTTC. Translated: CASSLGGGIRGETQYF.

The V call is TRBV20-1, the J call TRBJ1-1; no reliable D call. Germline CDR1 reads DFQATT; CDR2 reads SNEGSKA (reference sequence). This CDR3 has 10 residues. The germline V and J ends were trimmed by 4 bases and 6 bases, with 6 bases remaining between them. Here the CDR3 reads CSAKRPEAFF. The DNA of the CDR3 is TGCAGTGCTAAAAGGCCTGAAGCTTTCTTT.

This clone was seen more than once but under ten times. The rearrangement uses TRBV10-3 and TRBJ2-3, with no clear D. The germline CDR1 and CDR2 sequences are ENHRY and SYGVKD. This CDR3 contains 13 residues. The V end was cut by 2 bases, the J end by 4 bases, with 7 bases between. The CDR3 sequence is CAISERVADTQYF. The CDR3 coding sequence is TGTGCCATCAGTGAGAGGGTCGCAGATACGCAGTATTTT.

This clone appeared a few times. Other nucleotide sequences from this sample produce the same CDR3. The rearrangement joins TRBV25-1 to TRBJ1-6; D remains ambiguous. Germline values: CDR1 MGHDK, CDR2 SYGVNS. The CDR3 is 12 residues long. V lost 3 bases and J lost 14, with 11 bases in between. The DNA for the CDR3 is TGTGCCAGCAGTGACGGATATTCGGCCCTCCACTTT. Translation: CASSDGYSALHF.